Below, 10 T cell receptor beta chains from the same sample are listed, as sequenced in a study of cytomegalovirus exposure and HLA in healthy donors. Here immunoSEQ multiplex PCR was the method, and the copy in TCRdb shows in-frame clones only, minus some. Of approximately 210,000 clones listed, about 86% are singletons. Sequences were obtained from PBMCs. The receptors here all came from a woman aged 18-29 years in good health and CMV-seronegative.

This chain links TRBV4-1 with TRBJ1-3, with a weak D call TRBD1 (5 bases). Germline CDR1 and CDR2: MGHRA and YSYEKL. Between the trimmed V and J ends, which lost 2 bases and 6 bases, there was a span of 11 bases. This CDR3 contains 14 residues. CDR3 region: CASSQNQGKNTIYF. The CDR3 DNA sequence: TGCGCCAGCAGCCAAAACCAGGGAAAAAACACCATATATTTT.

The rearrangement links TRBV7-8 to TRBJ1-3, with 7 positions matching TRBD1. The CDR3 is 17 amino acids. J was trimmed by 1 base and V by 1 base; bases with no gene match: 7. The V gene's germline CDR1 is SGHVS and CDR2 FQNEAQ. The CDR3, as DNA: TGTGCCAGCAGCTTAGGCAGGAGGGGGCGATCTGGAAACACCATATATTTT. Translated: CASSLGRRGRSGNTIYF.

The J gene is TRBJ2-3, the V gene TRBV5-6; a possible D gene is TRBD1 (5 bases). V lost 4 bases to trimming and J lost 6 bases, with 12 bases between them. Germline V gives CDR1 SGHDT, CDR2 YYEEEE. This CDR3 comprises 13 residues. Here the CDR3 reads CASSGAPPDTQYF. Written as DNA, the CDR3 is TGTGCCAGCAGCGGGGCTCCTCCCGATACGCAGTATTTT.

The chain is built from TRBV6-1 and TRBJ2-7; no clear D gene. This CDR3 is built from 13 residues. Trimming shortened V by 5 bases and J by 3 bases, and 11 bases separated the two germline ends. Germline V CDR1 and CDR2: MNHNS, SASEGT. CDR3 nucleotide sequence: TGTGCCAGCAGTCTCGCGAGCCTCTACGAGCAGTACTTC. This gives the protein CASSLASLYEQYF.

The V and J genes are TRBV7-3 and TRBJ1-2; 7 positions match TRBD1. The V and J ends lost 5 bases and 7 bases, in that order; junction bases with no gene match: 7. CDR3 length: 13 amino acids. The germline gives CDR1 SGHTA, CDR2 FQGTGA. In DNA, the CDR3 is TGTGCCAGCAGCCCTGACAGGGTTACTGGCTACACCTTC. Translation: CASSPDRVTGYTF.

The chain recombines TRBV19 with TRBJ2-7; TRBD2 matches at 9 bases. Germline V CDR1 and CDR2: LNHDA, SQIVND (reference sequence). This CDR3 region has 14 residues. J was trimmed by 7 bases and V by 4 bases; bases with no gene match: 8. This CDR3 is CASSTGTSTGEQYF. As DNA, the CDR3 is TGTGCCAGTAGTACTGGGACTAGCACGGGTGAGCAGTACTTC.

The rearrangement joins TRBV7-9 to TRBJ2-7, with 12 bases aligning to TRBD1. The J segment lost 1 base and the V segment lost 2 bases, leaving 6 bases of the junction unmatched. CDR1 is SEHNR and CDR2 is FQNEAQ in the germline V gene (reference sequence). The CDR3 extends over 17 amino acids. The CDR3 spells CASSLSGDRGPSYEQYF. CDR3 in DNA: TGTGCCAGCAGCTTATCGGGGGACAGGGGGCCATCCTACGAGCAGTACTTC. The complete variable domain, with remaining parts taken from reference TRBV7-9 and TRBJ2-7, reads DTGVSQNPRHKITKRGQNVTFRCDPISEHNRLYWYRQTLGQGPEFLTYFQNEAQLEKSRLLSDRFSAERPKGSFSTLEIQRTEQGDSAMYLCASSLSGDRGPSYEQYFGPGTRLTVT.

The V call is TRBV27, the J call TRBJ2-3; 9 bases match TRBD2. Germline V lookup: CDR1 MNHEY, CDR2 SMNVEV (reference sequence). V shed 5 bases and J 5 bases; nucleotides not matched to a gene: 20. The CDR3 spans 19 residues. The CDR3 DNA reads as TGTGCCAGCAGTCCTAGCGGGAACTATGGGAGCCGCCATAGAGATACGCAGTATTTT. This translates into CASSPSGNYGSRHRDTQYF.

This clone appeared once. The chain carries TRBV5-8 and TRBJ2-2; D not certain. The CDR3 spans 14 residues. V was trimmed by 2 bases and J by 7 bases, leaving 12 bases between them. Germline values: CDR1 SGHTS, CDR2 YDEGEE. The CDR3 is CASSFLPYGGELFF. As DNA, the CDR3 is TGTGCCAGCAGCTTTTTGCCTTACGGCGGGGAGCTGTTTTTT.

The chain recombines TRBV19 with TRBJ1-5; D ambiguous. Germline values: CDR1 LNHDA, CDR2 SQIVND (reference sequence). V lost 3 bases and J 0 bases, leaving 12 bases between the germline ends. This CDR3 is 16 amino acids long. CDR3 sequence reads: CASSISEIYSNQPQHF. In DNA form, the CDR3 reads TGTGCCAGTAGTATTAGTGAAATCTATAGCAATCAGCCCCAGCATTTT.